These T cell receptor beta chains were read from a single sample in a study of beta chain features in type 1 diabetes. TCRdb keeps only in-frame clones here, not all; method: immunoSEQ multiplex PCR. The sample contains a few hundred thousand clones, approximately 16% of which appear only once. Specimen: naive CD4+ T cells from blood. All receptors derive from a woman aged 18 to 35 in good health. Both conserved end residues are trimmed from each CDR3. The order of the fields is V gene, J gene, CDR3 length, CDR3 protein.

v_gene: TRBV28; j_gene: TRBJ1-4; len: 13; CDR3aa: ASSARGRGSEKLF
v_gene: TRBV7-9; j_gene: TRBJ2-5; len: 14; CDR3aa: ASSLAATSYQETQY
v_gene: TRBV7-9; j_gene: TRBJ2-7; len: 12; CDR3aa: ASSFRDRSNEQY
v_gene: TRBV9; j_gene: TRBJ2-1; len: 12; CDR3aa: ASSALAGNNEQF
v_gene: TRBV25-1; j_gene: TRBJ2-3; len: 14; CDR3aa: ASSATSGMWTDTQY
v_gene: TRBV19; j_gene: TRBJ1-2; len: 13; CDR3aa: ASSFGQGSTYGYT
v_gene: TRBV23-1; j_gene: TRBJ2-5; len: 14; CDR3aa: ASITKGRESQETQY
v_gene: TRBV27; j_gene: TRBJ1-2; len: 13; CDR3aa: ASSLGGVRIGGYT
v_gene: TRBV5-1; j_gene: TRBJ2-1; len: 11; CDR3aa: ASSGQGRREQF
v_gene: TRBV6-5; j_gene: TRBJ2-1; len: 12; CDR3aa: ASSYSKGRNEQF
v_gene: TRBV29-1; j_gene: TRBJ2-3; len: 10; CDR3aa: TDGGARDTQY
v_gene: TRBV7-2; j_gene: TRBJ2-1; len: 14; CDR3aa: ASSLVGGRSSNEQF
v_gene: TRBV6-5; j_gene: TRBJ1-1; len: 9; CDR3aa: ASSYGGRAF
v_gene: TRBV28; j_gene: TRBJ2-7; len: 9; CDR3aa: ASRHAREQY
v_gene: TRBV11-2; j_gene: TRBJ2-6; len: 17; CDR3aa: ASSPRNPGGTSGANVLT
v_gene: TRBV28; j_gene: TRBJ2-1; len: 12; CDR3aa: ASSLEVPGVEQF
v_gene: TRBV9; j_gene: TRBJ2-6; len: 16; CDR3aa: ASSPRGQALSGANVLT
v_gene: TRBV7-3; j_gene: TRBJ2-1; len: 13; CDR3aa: ASSADSSSYNEQF
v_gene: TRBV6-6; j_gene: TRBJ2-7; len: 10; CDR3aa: ASSRGTGEQY
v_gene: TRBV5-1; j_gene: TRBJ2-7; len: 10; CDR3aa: ASSSTRDEQY
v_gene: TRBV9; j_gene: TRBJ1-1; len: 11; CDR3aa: ASTSHENTEAF
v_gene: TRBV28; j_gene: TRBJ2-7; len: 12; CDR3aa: ASSLRGGRYEQY
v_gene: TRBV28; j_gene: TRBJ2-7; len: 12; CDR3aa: ASSPQQGSYEQY
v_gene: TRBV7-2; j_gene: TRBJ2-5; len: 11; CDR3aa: ASSRPGGETQY
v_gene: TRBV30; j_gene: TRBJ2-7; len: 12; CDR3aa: AWSQGQGTYEQY
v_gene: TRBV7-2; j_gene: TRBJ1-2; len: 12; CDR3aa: ASSPDRFMAGYT
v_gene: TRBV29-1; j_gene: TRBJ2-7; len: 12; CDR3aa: SVLPGGRIYEQY
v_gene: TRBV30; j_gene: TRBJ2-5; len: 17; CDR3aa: AWSAQPPRRVGTRETQY
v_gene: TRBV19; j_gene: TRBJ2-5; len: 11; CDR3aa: ASSRRRQETQY
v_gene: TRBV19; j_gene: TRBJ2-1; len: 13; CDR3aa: ASKRSGEAYNEQF
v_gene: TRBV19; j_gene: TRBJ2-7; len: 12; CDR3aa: ASSIAPGSYEQY
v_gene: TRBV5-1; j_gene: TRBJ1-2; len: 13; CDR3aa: ASSQGQGSLYGYT